The 12 T cell receptor beta chains in this list originate from one sample, sequenced in a study of shared clonotypes between healthy human individuals. Clones were read by immunoSEQ multiplex PCR, and TCRdb kept only the in-frame ones, dropping some. The sample shows around 2,100,000 clones, less than 95% of them seen only once. In the naive CD8 group, cells lacked CD45RO and were positively selected for CCR7, so terminally differentiated effector memory CD45RA+ cells were left out. The sample taken for sequencing was naive CD8+ T cells sorted from blood. The receptor set was obtained from a man between 18 and 35 years old in good health.

The chain carries TRBV7-9 and TRBJ1-2; maybe TRBD1 (6 bases). Germline CDR1 SEHNR, CDR2 FQNEAQ (reference sequence). Trimming removed 3 bases from V and 4 bases from J, with 12 bases in between. The CDR3 sequence is 14 residues long. CDR3 protein: CASSFRQEGYGYTF. The DNA for the CDR3 is TGTGCCAGCAGCTTCCGACAGGAGGGCTATGGCTACACCTTC.

The V gene is TRBV27, the J gene TRBJ1-5, with a possible D match to TRBD1 (5 bases). The CDR3 is 17 amino acids. The V end lost 1 base, the J end lost 0 bases, and 13 bases lay between the germline ends. CDR1 and CDR2 (germline): MNHEY, SMNVEV (reference sequence). The CDR3 protein is CASSLWGSGNSNQPQHF. The CDR3 nucleotides read TGTGCCAGCAGTTTATGGGGCAGCGGAAATAGCAATCAGCCCCAGCATTTT.

The chain links TRBV29-1 to TRBJ2-5; weak D call: TRBD1 (5 bases). With the DNA end fitting TRBJ2-7 better, the J assignment may be wrong. From germline, CDR1 is SQVTM and CDR2 ANQGSEA. This CDR3 has 13 amino acids. The CDR3 sequence: CSVEPTAQGEQYF. The CDR3 DNA sequence: TGCAGCGTTGAACCGACAGCTCAAGGCGAGCAGTACTTC.

The V gene is TRBV19, the J gene TRBJ2-7; 7 nucleotides line up with TRBD1. V gave up 1 base and J gave up 4 bases; unmatched junction bases: 10. Germline assignment: CDR1 LNHDA and CDR2 SQIVND (reference sequence). The CDR3 spans 16 residues. For the CDR3, the DNA is TGTGCCAGTAGTATAGGCCCGGCAGGGGGTGGATACGAGCAGTACTTC. Protein product: CASSIGPAGGGYEQYF.

This sequence joins TRBV10-2 and TRBJ2-5, with TRBD2 matching over 14 bases. The CDR3 loop spans 15 amino acids. The germline V gene encodes CDR1 WSHSY and CDR2 SAAADI. V dropped 7 bases and J dropped 9; count of bases not matched to a gene: 10. The CDR3 reads CASIDPTSGGAPQYF. DNA of the CDR3: TGCGCCAGCATTGATCCGACTAGCGGGGGGGCGCCCCAGTACTTC.

The genes are TRBV27 and TRBJ2-3; D possibly uses TRBD1 or TRBD2 (5 bases each). CDR3 size: 14 residues. V was pared by 3 bases and J by 0 bases, with 7 bases between. Per the germline V gene, CDR1 is MNHEY and CDR2 is SMNVEV (reference sequence). The CDR3 coding sequence is TGTGCCAGCAGTTTCCGGGACAGCACAGATACGCAGTATTTT. Residues: CASSFRDSTDTQYF.

This rearrangement joins TRBV19 to TRBJ2-1; TRBD1 is a possible D gene (6 bases). This CDR3 contains 13 residues. CDR1 and CDR2 from the germline V gene are LNHDA and SQIVND (reference sequence). The V gene lost 8 bases and the J gene lost 5 bases, with 13 bases spanning the gap. The DNA for the CDR3 is TGTGCCAGTGCGTACTGGACAGACAATGAGCAGTTCTTC. Encoded protein: CASAYWTDNEQFF.

The V gene is TRBV30, the J gene TRBJ2-1; unclear D gene. This CDR3 is built from 14 residues. Per the germline V gene, CDR1 is GTSNPN and CDR2 is SVGIG (reference sequence). V dropped 6 bases and J dropped 7 bases, with 19 bases sitting between them. The DNA for the CDR3 is TGTGCCTGCCCTTCCCACGGAGCGTTGAATGAGCAGTTCTTC. Protein: CACPSHGALNEQFF.

J is TRBJ2-2 and V is TRBV7-9; TRBD1 aligns across 9 bases. V lost 10 bases to trimming and J lost 3 bases; unmatched junction nucleotides: 9. CDR3 size: 15 residues. Germline CDR1 SEHNR, CDR2 FQNEAQ (reference sequence). The CDR3 here is CANERDRDDTGELFF. The CDR3 coding sequence is TGTGCCAACGAACGGGACAGGGACGACACCGGGGAGCTGTTTTTT.

V gene TRBV5-6 combines with J gene TRBJ1-6; D is possibly TRBD1 (5 bases). Trimming removed 4 bases from V and 8 bases from J, with 19 bases in between. This CDR3 comprises 16 residues. The V gene's germline CDR1 is SGHDT and CDR2 YYEEEE. DNA for the CDR3: TGTGCCAGCAGCCTATTTTGGGACGTGGAATATTCACCCCTCCACTTT. Protein: CASSLFWDVEYSPLHF.

J is TRBJ1-2 and V is TRBV4-3, with D tentatively TRBD1 (5 bases). Trimming removed 1 base at V and 3 bases at J, with 15 bases between. The CDR3 runs 16 residues. Germline V gene lookup returns CDR1 LGHNA and CDR2 YSLEER. The CDR3: CASSQVEGLGDYGYTF. CDR3 sequence (DNA): TGCGCCAGCAGCCAAGTCGAGGGACTGGGGGACTATGGCTACACCTTC.

CDR3 sequence: CASKSGSQGTGELFF. DNA for the CDR3: TGTGCCAGCAAGAGCGGGAGTCAGGGCACCGGGGAGCTGTTTTTT. This chain connects TRBV27 to TRBJ2-2; 8 nucleotides agree with TRBD2. Germline loops: CDR1 MNHEY, CDR2 SMNVEV (reference sequence). V trimming: 7 bases; J trimming: 4 bases; junction bases outside the gene matches: 8. CDR3 length equals 15 residues.